This T cell receptor beta chain was observed in a study of T cell changes during pregnancy in multiple sclerosis. Clones were sequenced by immunoSEQ multiplex PCR, and TCRdb holds only the in-frame ones, with some missing. Among tens of thousands of clones listed, 93% were seen once. This clone was recorded only once. CDR3 size: 15 residues. Germline lookup yields CDR1 LGHNA and CDR2 YSLEER. Trimming removed 0 bases from V and 8 bases from J, with 13 bases in between. This chain joins TRBV4-3 and TRBJ1-4, with D unresolved. The input for sequencing was peripheral blood, taken in the second trimester of pregnancy. The receptor was isolated from a female donor in good health, enrolled as a control in a pregnancy study. The chain's CDR3 is CASSQEVAGLEKLFF. DNA of the CDR3: TGCGCCAGCAGCCAAGAGGTGGCAGGACTCGAAAAACTGTTTTTT.